The 8 T cell receptor beta chains listed next were all sequenced from one sample in a study of blood T cell repertoires in COVID-19. Generated by immunoSEQ multiplex PCR, the TCRdb table keeps only in-frame clones and is missing some. The sample includes roughly 290,000 clones, roughly nine tenths of them seen just once. Source material: PBMCs or T cells enriched from blood (not recorded which). The source is a woman aged 40 to 55 who had recovered from COVID-19.

This clone was detected once. V is TRBV9 and J is TRBJ1-2, with 9 bases identical to TRBD1. CDR3 length equals 15 residues. Germline values: CDR1 SGDLS, CDR2 YYNGEE. The V and J ends lost 3 bases and 5 bases, in that order; junction bases with no gene match: 8. The CDR3 loop is CASSASDRGVYGYTF. CDR3 in DNA: TGTGCCAGCAGCGCCAGTGACAGGGGGGTATATGGCTACACCTTC.

V is TRBV27 and J is TRBJ2-1; TRBD2 agrees at 11 bases. Per the germline V gene, CDR1 is MNHEY and CDR2 is SMNVEV (reference sequence). The CDR3 is made up of 14 amino acids. The junction had 5 bases not matched to a gene; V was cut back by 5 bases and J by 8 bases. CDR3 bases: TGTGCCAGCAGTCTTAGCGGGGGGGGCGATGAGCAGTTCTTC. Its translation: CASSLSGGGDEQFF.

The chain is built from TRBV9 and TRBJ1-2; 9 nucleotides agree with TRBD1. The CDR3 is 13 amino acids. V trimming: 5 bases; J trimming: 7 bases; junction bases outside the gene matches: 6. The germline V gene encodes CDR1 SGDLS and CDR2 YYNGEE. The CDR3 protein is CASRQTGGGGYTF. The CDR3 DNA follows: TGTGCCAGCAGACAAACAGGGGGCGGTGGCTACACCTTC.

The rearrangement joins TRBV11-2 to TRBJ2-1; 14 nucleotides match TRBD2. The trim removed 3 bases at V and 10 bases at J, leaving 8 bases unmatched. The CDR3 sequence is 16 residues long. Per the germline V gene, CDR1 is SGHAT and CDR2 is FQNNGV. The CDR3 region has the DNA TGTGCCAGCAGCTTTGATGGGACTAGCGGGAGAGGAGAGCAGTTCTTC. It encodes CASSFDGTSGRGEQFF.

The chain combines TRBV5-4 with TRBJ1-4; the D gene is possibly TRBD1 (5 bases). From germline, CDR1 is SGHNT and CDR2 YYREEE (reference sequence). This CDR3 contains 15 residues. V was cut by 0 bases and J by 7 bases, with 13 bases left in between. The CDR3 region has the DNA TGTGCCAGCAGCTTGGGGGGGAGGCAGGGTGAAAAACTGTTTTTT. It is translated as CASSLGGRQGEKLFF.

The chain links TRBV5-5 to TRBJ1-3; D remains ambiguous. The CDR3 has 14 residues. Trimming shortened V by 0 bases and J by 0 bases, and 4 bases separated the two germline ends. Germline lookup yields CDR1 SGHKS and CDR2 YYEKEE (reference sequence). The CDR3 is CASSLAVSGNTIYF. CDR3 coding DNA: TGTGCCAGCAGCTTGGCAGTCTCTGGAAACACCATATATTTT.

In this sample, this clone turned up once. The chain employs TRBV3-1 (or the pseudogene TRBV3-2) and TRBJ2-4, with a possible D match to TRBD2 (6 bases). The CDR3 length is 15 residues. Germline V gene lookup returns CDR1 LGHDT and CDR2 YNNKEL (reference sequence). V lost 4 bases and J lost 7, with 17 bases in between. CDR3 DNA: TGTGCCAGCAGCCCCGAAGCGGGCCGGGCGAACATTCAGTACTTC. Its translation is CASSPEAGRANIQYF.

There are a few counts of this clone. The V gene is TRBV29-1, the J gene TRBJ2-5; D is unclear. The CDR3 is 11 residues long. Germline V CDR1 and CDR2: SQVTM, ANQGSEA. The V and J ends lost 5 bases and 4 bases respectively, with 8 bases between them. The CDR3 here is CSVTPGETQYF. The DNA for the CDR3 is TGCAGCGTTACACCTGGAGAGACCCAGTACTTC.